What follows are 29 T cell receptor beta chains derived from one specimen sequenced in a study of shared clonotypes between healthy human individuals. Here immunoSEQ multiplex PCR was the method, and the copy in TCRdb shows in-frame clones only, minus some. The sample includes roughly 2.5 million clones, more than 90% of them seen just once. Sequenced: naive CD4+ T cells sorted from blood. The subset was: CD45RA+ positively selected. The receptors here all came from a man aged 18 to 30 in good health.

Turning to this clone: The junction does not match germline at one end; this may be a read error. Other DNA sequences in this specimen translate into the identical CDR3. In nucleotides, the CDR3 is TGCAGCGTTGAGACAGGACAGCTCTCAATCTATGGCTACACCTTT. Translating gives CSVETGQLSIYGYTF. This rearrangement joins TRBV29-1 to TRBJ1-2, with D perhaps TRBD1 (6 bases). CDR1 is SQVTM and CDR2 is ANQGSEA in the germline V gene. The CDR3 runs 15 residues.

The chain uses TRBV5-6 and TRBJ2-5; D remains ambiguous. CDR3 length: 15 residues. Germline V gene lookup returns CDR1 SGHDT and CDR2 YYEEEE. With 4 bases removed from V and 0 bases from J, the gap between germline ends came to 13 bases. The CDR3 sequence: CASSPRRWYQETQYF. The CDR3 DNA reads TGTGCCAGCAGCCCGAGACGGTGGTACCAAGAGACCCAGTACTTC.

The V call is TRBV6-5, the J call TRBJ1-4; 7 nucleotides agree with TRBD1. CDR3 length: 15 residues. In germline, CDR1 is MNHEY, CDR2 SVGAGI. V shed 6 bases and J 2 bases; nucleotides not matched to a gene: 6. In DNA form, the CDR3 reads TGTGCCAGCAGCAACAGGGGCAAGACTAATGAAAAACTGTTTTTT. Translation gives CASSNRGKTNEKLFF.

V usage is TRBV10-3 and J usage is TRBJ1-1, with D unclear. Germline assignment: CDR1 ENHRY and CDR2 SYGVKD. This CDR3 comprises 11 residues. V dropped 4 bases and J dropped 12 bases, with 12 bases sitting between them. CDR3 bases: TGTGCCATCAGTGCAGGTGACCGCTCTTTCTTT. It encodes CAISAGDRSFF.

The chain has TRBV5-1 and TRBJ1-3, with D tentatively TRBD1 (5 bases). Trimming left V 2 bases short and J 0 bases short, with 15 bases between. This CDR3 region has 17 residues. Germline CDR1 reads SGHRS; CDR2 reads YFSETQ. Here the CDR3 DNA reads TGCGCCAGCAGCTTTTCAGGGCCCCTTTACTCTGGAAACACCATATATTTT. Translation: CASSFSGPLYSGNTIYF.

The chain uses TRBV15 and TRBJ1-1; 8 bases are a match to TRBD1. Germline CDR1 LNHNV, CDR2 YYDKDF (reference sequence). This CDR3 contains 14 residues. Unmatched junction bases numbered 7, after V lost 0 bases and J lost 10 bases. The CDR3 reads CATSRDQQGGRAFF. The DNA for the CDR3 is TGTGCCACCAGCAGAGATCAACAGGGGGGTAGAGCTTTCTTT.

This chain joins TRBV5-1 and TRBJ2-2; the D is unclear. Between the trimmed V and J ends, which lost 5 bases and 2 bases, there was a span of 13 bases. From germline, CDR1 is SGHRS and CDR2 YFSETQ. The CDR3 runs 15 residues. The CDR3 protein is CASSQNGANTGELFF. In nucleotides, the CDR3 is TGCGCCAGCAGTCAAAATGGAGCTAACACCGGGGAGCTGTTTTTT. The full variable domain, in which reference TRBV5-1 and TRBJ2-2 provide the parts outside the CDR3, is KAGVTQTPRYLIKTRGQQVTLSCSPISGHRSVSWYQQTPGQGLQFLFEYFSETQRNKGNFPGRFSGRQFSNSRSEMNVSTLELGDSALYLCASSQNGANTGELFFGEGSRLTVL.

This chain links TRBV5-1 with TRBJ2-2, with TRBD2 identical over 7 bases. Germline V CDR1 and CDR2: SGHRS, YFSETQ. CDR3 length: 14 amino acids. After removal of 4 bases from V and 7 bases from J, the junction contained 7 bases not matched to a gene. Here the CDR3 DNA reads TGCGCCAGCAGCGGTACTAGCGAGGGCGGGGAGCTGTTTTTT. It translates to CASSGTSEGGELFF. Full variable domain (missing parts from reference TRBV5-1 and TRBJ2-2): KAGVTQTPRYLIKTRGQQVTLSCSPISGHRSVSWYQQTPGQGLQFLFEYFSETQRNKGNFPGRFSGRQFSNSRSEMNVSTLELGDSALYLCASSGTSEGGELFFGEGSRLTVL.

The chain recombines TRBV5-4 with TRBJ1-5; D uncertain. Germline V gene lookup returns CDR1 SGHNT and CDR2 YYREEE (reference sequence). V gave up 0 bases and J gave up 7 bases, with 8 bases separating them. The CDR3 loop spans 13 amino acids. CDR3: CASSLDLSQPQHF. Here the CDR3 DNA reads TGTGCCAGCAGCTTGGATCTTAGCCAGCCCCAGCATTTT.

This chain joins TRBV6-1 and TRBJ1-1; no clear D gene. Looked up from germline, CDR1 is MNHNS and CDR2 is SASEGT. Trimming removed 2 bases at V and 1 base at J, with 14 bases between. The CDR3 is 16 residues long. Here the CDR3 DNA reads TGTGCCAGCAGTGAACGGGAGGAGCTACCGAACACTGAAGCTTTCTTT. Its protein product is CASSEREELPNTEAFF.

J is TRBJ1-5 and V is TRBV5-1, with D unresolved. This CDR3 has 15 amino acids. The germline gives CDR1 SGHRS, CDR2 YFSETQ. Trimming took 0 bases from V and 1 from J, leaving 8 bases between them. The CDR3 sequence: CASSLAGISNQPQHF. CDR3 nucleotides: TGCGCCAGCAGCTTGGCTGGGATCAGCAATCAGCCCCAGCATTTT.

The chain recombines TRBV10-3 with TRBJ2-7; 7 nucleotides align to TRBD1. Losses at the gene ends were 2 bases for V and 2 bases for J; bases not matched to a gene: 12. Germline V gene sequence: CDR1 ENHRY, CDR2 SYGVKD. The CDR3 is 17 amino acids. In DNA, the CDR3 is TGTGCCATCAGTGAGGCCCAGGGACAGCCTAAGGCCTACGAGCAGTACTTC. Its translation is CAISEAQGQPKAYEQYF.

A word on this clone: Other DNA sequences of this sample code for an identical CDR3. The gene calls are TRBV9 and TRBJ2-3, with D unresolved. V lost 0 bases to trimming and J lost 0 bases, with 8 bases between them. The V gene's germline CDR1 is SGDLS and CDR2 YYNGEE. This CDR3 comprises 15 residues. CDR3 region: CASSVASTSTDTQYF. In DNA, the CDR3 is TGTGCCAGCAGCGTAGCCTCGACTAGCACAGATACGCAGTATTTT.

V gene TRBV5-1 combines with J gene TRBJ1-2, with 11 bases aligning to TRBD1. The CDR3 extends over 15 amino acids. From germline, CDR1 is SGHRS and CDR2 YFSETQ. After removal of 4 bases from V and 4 bases from J, the junction contained 6 bases not matched to a gene. The CDR3 bases are TGCGCCAGCAGCCCTCGGACAGGGGGCGTCTATGGCTACACCTTC. Residues: CASSPRTGGVYGYTF.

As concerns this clone: The identical CDR3 is also encoded by other nucleotide sequences in the sample. The J gene is TRBJ1-1, the V gene TRBV6-5; D call uncertain. This CDR3 is built from 13 residues. Per the germline V gene, CDR1 is MNHEY and CDR2 is SVGAGI. Trimming shortened V by 6 bases and J by 1 base, and 9 bases separated the two germline ends. DNA for the CDR3: TGTGCCAGCAGGGGAGGATCGAACACTGAAGCTTTCTTT. Amino acid sequence: CASRGGSNTEAFF.

This clone was picked up one time. The chain employs TRBV2 and TRBJ2-2; TRBD2 is a possible D gene (5 bases). The CDR3 runs to 13 residues. CDR1 SNHLY and CDR2 FYNNEI come from the germline V gene. Trimming took off 3 bases at V and 8 bases at J, with 10 bases between the two ends. CDR3 in DNA: TGTGCCAGCAGTGATTTTGAGGGAGGGGAGCTGTTTTTT. This translates into CASSDFEGGELFF.

This clone appeared a single time. The chain carries TRBV6-6 and TRBJ1-3, with TRBD1 as a possible D gene (6 bases). In germline, CDR1 is MNHNY, CDR2 SVGAGI (reference sequence). The V end was cut by 6 bases, the J end by 4 bases, with 13 bases between. The length of the CDR3 is 14 residues. The CDR3 coding sequence is TGTGCCAGCAGCCGACAGGAATCGGGAAACACCATATATTTT. This gives the protein CASSRQESGNTIYF.

This rearrangement joins TRBV4-1 to TRBJ1-3; maybe TRBD1 (5 bases). Germline loops: CDR1 MGHRA, CDR2 YSYEKL. The CDR3 covers 16 residues. Trimming left V 8 bases short and J 0 bases short, with 17 bases between. The CDR3 nucleotides are TGCGCCAGCCACGCCCAGGGTAGTCTCTCTGGAAACACCATATATTTT. The encoded protein is CASHAQGSLSGNTIYF.

V usage is TRBV7-2 and J usage is TRBJ1-4; no clear D. Germline V lookup: CDR1 SGHTA, CDR2 FQGNSA. V dropped 4 bases and J dropped 3 bases, with 12 bases sitting between them. The CDR3 covers 15 residues. CDR3 in amino acids: CASSSYGAPNEKLFF. In DNA form, the CDR3 reads TGTGCCAGCAGCTCATATGGAGCCCCTAATGAAAAACTGTTTTTT.

CDR3 coding DNA: TGTGCCAGCTCACCCGGTCAGCCAGAGCAGTACTTC. Its protein is CASSPGQPEQYF. The chain links TRBV18 to TRBJ2-7, with D unclear. Trimming removed 3 bases at V and 7 bases at J, with 10 bases between. Germline loops: CDR1 KGHSH, CDR2 LQKENI. The CDR3 has 12 amino acids.

A note on this clone: In the same sample, other DNA sequences code for this CDR3. V is TRBV7-2 and J is TRBJ2-5; the D is unclear. Trimming removed 1 base at V and 2 bases at J, with 8 bases between. Germline CDR1 is SGHTA and CDR2 is FQGNSA. The CDR3 length is 14 residues. DNA for the CDR3: TGTGCCAGCAGCTTAGAGGTTCAGCAAGAGACCCAGTACTTC. Translation: CASSLEVQQETQYF.

A single count supports this clone. This CDR3 is CASSTGQGYEQYF. As DNA, the CDR3 is TGTGCCAGCAGTACGGGACAGGGCTACGAGCAGTACTTC. The chain uses TRBV27 and TRBJ2-7; 9 nucleotides align to TRBD1. Germline V CDR1 and CDR2: MNHEY, SMNVEV (reference sequence). This CDR3 is 13 amino acids long. Trimming at V came to 5 bases and at J to 3 bases, leaving 2 bases not matched to a gene.

The chain employs TRBV6-5 and TRBJ2-7; 8 bases line up with TRBD1. Germline V lookup: CDR1 MNHEY, CDR2 SVGAGI. CDR3 length: 13 residues. V was clipped by 6 bases and J by 5 bases; unmatched bases: 6. CDR3 sequence reads: CASRTGQGNEQYF. CDR3 DNA sequence: TGTGCCAGCAGGACCGGACAGGGCAACGAGCAGTACTTC.

This chain uses TRBV7-2 with TRBJ2-5; D might be TRBD2 (6 bases). The DNA end is more similar to TRBJ2-7, so the J call may be wrong. Germline-derived CDR1 and CDR2 are SGHTA and FQGNSA. CDR3 length equals 14 residues. This chain's CDR3 is CASSPQGGDYEQYF. DNA of the CDR3: TGTGCCAGCAGCCCCCAGGGCGGGGACTACGAGCAGTACTTC.

V and J are TRBV5-1 and TRBJ2-2; tentatively, D is TRBD2 (6 bases). V was shortened by 4 bases and J by 3 bases, with 13 bases between the two germline ends. Germline CDR1 and CDR2: SGHRS and YFSETQ. The CDR3 consists of 15 residues. This chain's CDR3 is CASSPGEGDTGELFF. CDR3 in DNA: TGCGCCAGCAGCCCGGGAGAGGGTGACACCGGGGAGCTGTTTTTT.

This clone has just one count. This chain uses TRBV10-3 with TRBJ1-6; 7 bases line up with TRBD1. Trimming took 6 bases from V and 5 from J; bases not matched to a gene: 1. This CDR3 is 13 amino acids long. CDR1 is ENHRY and CDR2 is SYGVKD in the germline V gene. The CDR3 bases are TGTGCCATCAGCGGGACAGATAATTCACCCCTCCACTTT. It translates to CAISGTDNSPLHF.

J is TRBJ2-4 and V is TRBV5-1; tentative D call: TRBD1 (6 bases). Deletions cut 6 bases from V and 0 bases from J, with 22 bases between. The CDR3 consists of 18 residues. The germline V gene has CDR1 SGHRS and CDR2 YFSETQ. CDR3 residues: CASNLDGGPRVAKNIQYF. CDR3 DNA: TGCGCCAGCAATCTTGATGGGGGCCCCCGAGTAGCCAAAAACATTCAGTACTTC. The variable domain in full, completed from reference TRBV5-1 and TRBJ2-4, reads KAGVTQTPRYLIKTRGQQVTLSCSPISGHRSVSWYQQTPGQGLQFLFEYFSETQRNKGNFPGRFSGRQFSNSRSEMNVSTLELGDSALYLCASNLDGGPRVAKNIQYFGAGTRLSVL.

The CDR3 protein is CASSPLAGGHYEQYF. CDR3 sequence (DNA): TGTGCCAGCAGCCCATTAGCGGGGGGGCATTACGAGCAGTACTTC. The chain employs TRBV7-4 and TRBJ2-7; 11 nucleotides align to TRBD2. With V trimmed by 5 bases and J by 4 bases, 7 bases remained unmatched. This CDR3 has 15 amino acids. CDR1 is SGHVT, CDR2 SQSDAQ, per germline.

The chain couples TRBV2 to TRBJ2-5; D gene unclear. V was cut by 8 bases and J by 5 bases, with 15 bases left in between. The germline V gene encodes CDR1 SNHLY and CDR2 FYNNEI. This CDR3 region has 13 residues. The CDR3 DNA follows: TGTGCCAGCCATTGGGAAGTCCGGGAGACCCAGTACTTC. Its translation is CASHWEVRETQYF.